Sequencing of this T cell receptor (beta chain) was carried out in a study of control samples from healthy donors and cancer patients. V was pared by 0 bases and J by 4 bases, with 10 bases between. The CDR3 covers 15 residues. Germline loops: CDR1 SGHRS, CDR2 YFSETQ. Sequencing used immunoSEQ multiplex PCR; TCRdb keeps in-frame clones, though not all of them. The sample has approximately 210,000 clones; about 90% are singletons. Sequenced material: blood. This clonotype was obtained from a young man in good health. V usage is TRBV5-1 and J usage is TRBJ2-2; D call uncertain. CDR3 region: CASSLVGLGTGELFF. For the CDR3, the DNA is TGCGCCAGCAGCTTGGTGGGGTTGGGCACCGGGGAGCTGTTTTTT.